The rows below give T cell receptor beta chains drawn from one sample of a study of cytomegalovirus exposure and HLA in healthy donors. Clones were sequenced by immunoSEQ multiplex PCR, and TCRdb holds only the in-frame ones, with some missing. The data hold roughly 80,000 clones, with 90% to 95% observed a single time. Sequenced material: PBMCs. Receptors originate from a woman between 18 and 29 years old in good health and CMV-seronegative. Both conserved end residues are part of each CDR3. Fields, in order: clone size, J gene, D gene, V gene, CDR3 DNA, CDR3 protein. A D gene is named only where the DNA matches it firmly. The listing skips clone size in some rows; elsewhere it reads once, few, many or a size class.

abundance: .
j_gene: TRBJ1-2
d_gene: TRBD1
v_gene: TRBV30
CDR3nt: TGTGCCTGGAGGGTACAGGGGTTCTATGGCTACACCTTC
CDR3aa: CAWRVQGFYGYTF

abundance: once
j_gene: TRBJ2-7
d_gene: TRBD1
v_gene: TRBV6-6
CDR3nt: TGTGCCAGCAGTTACTCGATGGACAGGTTCTACGAGCAGTACTTC
CDR3aa: CASSYSMDRFYEQYF

abundance: .
j_gene: TRBJ1-2
d_gene: .
v_gene: TRBV7-2
CDR3nt: TGTGCCAGCAGCCTGGCGTCGGGTGCCCAGCCTAACTATGGCTACACCTTC
CDR3aa: CASSLASGAQPNYGYTF

abundance: .
j_gene: TRBJ1-1
d_gene: .
v_gene: TRBV9
CDR3nt: TGTGCCAGCAGCATGGACAGTATGAACACTGAAGCTTTCTTT
CDR3aa: CASSMDSMNTEAFF

abundance: .
j_gene: TRBJ2-7
d_gene: TRBD1
v_gene: TRBV13
CDR3nt: TGTGCCAGCAGCCCCGGGACAGGGACCTACGAGCAGTACTTC
CDR3aa: CASSPGTGTYEQYF

abundance: once
j_gene: TRBJ2-1
d_gene: TRBD2
v_gene: TRBV19
CDR3nt: TGTGCCAGTAGTCTGGGGGGGACTAGAAACAATGAGCAGTTCTTC
CDR3aa: CASSLGGTRNNEQFF

abundance: .
j_gene: TRBJ2-5
d_gene: TRBD2
v_gene: TRBV11-2
CDR3nt: TGTGCCAGCAGCCCGCACCCGCCGGCTAGCGGGGATCGGGAGACCCAGTACTTC
CDR3aa: CASSPHPPASGDRETQYF

abundance: .
j_gene: TRBJ1-3
d_gene: TRBD1
v_gene: TRBV5-4
CDR3nt: TGTGCCAGCAGCTCTGGGGGACAGGGGACGGTTGGAAACACCATATATTTT
CDR3aa: CASSSGGQGTVGNTIYF

abundance: .
j_gene: TRBJ2-3
d_gene: TRBD1
v_gene: TRBV5-5
CDR3nt: TGTGCCAGCAGCTTGGTTCAGGGGGCCGATACGCAGTATTTT
CDR3aa: CASSLVQGADTQYF

abundance: .
j_gene: TRBJ2-7
d_gene: .
v_gene: TRBV6-4
CDR3nt: TGTGCCAGCCGGGGTCCCACTTGGTACGAGCAGTACTTC
CDR3aa: CASRGPTWYEQYF

abundance: .
j_gene: TRBJ1-6
d_gene: TRBD1
v_gene: TRBV5-1
CDR3nt: TGCGCCAGCAGCTTGGTGGGACAGGGGGACTCACCCCTCCACTTT
CDR3aa: CASSLVGQGDSPLHF

abundance: .
j_gene: TRBJ1-6
d_gene: .
v_gene: TRBV25-1
CDR3nt: TGTGCCAGCAGTGAGGCGGCAGGGGAAAGTTCACCCCTCCACTTT
CDR3aa: CASSEAAGESSPLHF

abundance: .
j_gene: TRBJ2-7
d_gene: TRBD1
v_gene: TRBV4-1
CDR3nt: TGCGCCAGCAGCCAATCTCCGGGACAGGGAAGCCTCTACGAGCAGTACTTC
CDR3aa: CASSQSPGQGSLYEQYF

abundance: .
j_gene: TRBJ2-4
d_gene: .
v_gene: TRBV4-2
CDR3nt: TGTGCCAGCAGCCAAGACCGGTATAGTTTCGAAAACATTCAGTACTTC
CDR3aa: CASSQDRYSFENIQYF

abundance: .
j_gene: TRBJ2-4
d_gene: .
v_gene: TRBV6-6
CDR3nt: TGTGCCAGCAGAGGAGGAGAAAACATTCAGTACTTC
CDR3aa: CASRGGENIQYF

abundance: .
j_gene: TRBJ1-2
d_gene: .
v_gene: TRBV10-3
CDR3nt: TGTGCCATCAGGGCCATTCTAAAGGGGGGGTATGGCTACACCTTC
CDR3aa: CAIRAILKGGYGYTF

abundance: .
j_gene: TRBJ2-5
d_gene: TRBD1
v_gene: TRBV5-4
CDR3nt: TGTGCCAGCAGTACACAGGGGACAGAGACCCAGTACTTC
CDR3aa: CASSTQGTETQYF

abundance: .
j_gene: TRBJ2-7
d_gene: TRBD1
v_gene: TRBV4-1
CDR3nt: TGCGCCAGCAGCCAAACAGGGGGCGACGAGCAGTACTTC
CDR3aa: CASSQTGGDEQYF

abundance: .
j_gene: TRBJ1-5
d_gene: TRBD1
v_gene: TRBV28
CDR3nt: TGTGCCAGCCTCTCAGGACAGGGTGGAAATCAGCCCCAGCATTTT
CDR3aa: CASLSGQGGNQPQHF

abundance: .
j_gene: TRBJ2-6
d_gene: .
v_gene: TRBV5-1
CDR3nt: TGCGCCAGCAGCCCCGTCGGGGTTTATAGCTCTGGGGCCAACGTCCTGACTTTC
CDR3aa: CASSPVGVYSSGANVLTF

abundance: .
j_gene: TRBJ2-2
d_gene: TRBD1
v_gene: TRBV15
CDR3nt: TGTGCCACCAGCAGAGTATTACAGGGGGCGCGACCCGGGGAGCTGTTTTTT
CDR3aa: CATSRVLQGARPGELFF

abundance: .
j_gene: TRBJ2-7
d_gene: TRBD2
v_gene: TRBV6-5
CDR3nt: TGTGCCAGCAGTTACTCGGGGAGGGACGAGCAGTACTTC
CDR3aa: CASSYSGRDEQYF

abundance: .
j_gene: TRBJ1-5
d_gene: .
v_gene: TRBV5-1
CDR3nt: TGCGCCAGCAGCTTGGACGAGGCCGATCAGCCCCAGCATTTT
CDR3aa: CASSLDEADQPQHF

abundance: .
j_gene: TRBJ2-1
d_gene: TRBD1
v_gene: TRBV4-3
CDR3nt: TGCGCCAGCAGCCCTAGGGTTTTTAACTACGGGACAGGGGGTTGGATTGAGCAGTTCTTC
CDR3aa: CASSPRVFNYGTGGWIEQFF

abundance: .
j_gene: TRBJ1-1
d_gene: TRBD1
v_gene: TRBV19
CDR3nt: TGTGCCAGTAGTTCCTATCACGGACAGGGCCAGATGGGCACTGAAGCTTTCTTT
CDR3aa: CASSSYHGQGQMGTEAFF

abundance: .
j_gene: TRBJ2-2
d_gene: TRBD2
v_gene: TRBV5-1
CDR3nt: TGCGCCAGCAGCCTCAGCGGGAAGGACACCGGGGAGCTGTTTTTT
CDR3aa: CASSLSGKDTGELFF

abundance: once
j_gene: TRBJ1-2
d_gene: .
v_gene: TRBV29-1
CDR3nt: TGCAGCGTTGAAGGGGCAGGAAATAACTATGGCTACACCTTC
CDR3aa: CSVEGAGNNYGYTF

abundance: once
j_gene: TRBJ1-2
d_gene: .
v_gene: TRBV6-6
CDR3nt: TGTGCCAGCAGTTTAGGGGAATTGAATGGCTACACCTTC
CDR3aa: CASSLGELNGYTF

abundance: .
j_gene: TRBJ1-4
d_gene: TRBD1
v_gene: TRBV5-4
CDR3nt: TGTGCCAGCAGCGCCGGGACAGGGGGTTTAAGAGATGAAAAACTGTTTTTT
CDR3aa: CASSAGTGGLRDEKLFF

abundance: .
j_gene: TRBJ1-1
d_gene: .
v_gene: TRBV2
CDR3nt: TGTGCCAGCAAGCAGGACAGTATTCTCCGTACTTTCTTT
CDR3aa: CASKQDSILRTFF

abundance: .
j_gene: TRBJ2-1
d_gene: TRBD1
v_gene: TRBV7-2
CDR3nt: TGTGCCAGCAGCTTAAGGGGGCAGTCCTACAATGAGCAGTTCTTC
CDR3aa: CASSLRGQSYNEQFF